These T cell receptor beta chains were read from a single sample in a study of cytomegalovirus exposure and HLA in healthy donors. Profiled with immunoSEQ multiplex PCR; TCRdb holds only in-frame clones, not every one. Of some 150,000 clones in the sample, over 60% were seen once. Sequenced input: PBMCs. These receptors all come from a middle-aged man in good health and CMV-seropositive. Both conserved end residues are part of each CDR3. A D gene is named only where the DNA matches it firmly. For some rows the clone size is stated as once, few or many, or as a class when expanded; others skip it.

TRBJ2-7,TRBV14,TRBD2,.,CASSQPGLAGGWYEQYF,TGTGCCAGCAGCCAGCCGGGACTAGCGGGAGGTTGGTACGAGCAGTACTTC
TRBJ1-5,TRBV5-6,TRBD1,.,CASSLTGGLQPQHF,TGTGCCAGCAGCTTAACAGGGGGCCTCCAGCCCCAGCATTTT
TRBJ2-1,TRBV5-4,TRBD2,once,CASSDPREGPYNEQFF,TGTGCCAGCAGCGACCCGCGGGAGGGCCCCTACAATGAGCAGTTCTTC
TRBJ2-1,TRBV9,.,.,CASSVPDVGSSYNEQFF,TGTGCCAGCAGCGTACCCGATGTGGGCAGCTCCTACAATGAGCAGTTCTTC
TRBJ1-5,TRBV28,.,.,CASSFSDQPQHF,TGTGCCAGCAGTTTCTCAGATCAGCCCCAGCATTTT
TRBJ2-2,TRBV11-3,TRBD1,.,CASTERRGPTGELFF,TGTGCCAGCACCGAACGCAGGGGGCCGACCGGGGAGCTGTTTTTT
TRBJ1-3,TRBV7-6,.,once,CASSGPGHTGLDSGNTIYF,TGTGCCAGCAGCGGCCCGGGACACACCGGACTTGACTCTGGAAACACCATATATTTT
TRBJ2-3,TRBV7-2,TRBD2,.,CASSLKASGTGTDTQYF,TGTGCCAGCAGCTTAAAGGCTAGCGGGACTGGTACAGATACGCAGTATTTT
TRBJ2-1,TRBV18,.,once,CASSPPGSTDNEQFF,TGTGCCAGCTCACCACCCGGGAGTACGGACAATGAGCAGTTCTTC
TRBJ2-5,TRBV9,TRBD1,.,CASSVGGGPGETQYF,TGTGCCAGCAGCGTAGGAGGGGGCCCTGGGGAGACCCAGTACTTC